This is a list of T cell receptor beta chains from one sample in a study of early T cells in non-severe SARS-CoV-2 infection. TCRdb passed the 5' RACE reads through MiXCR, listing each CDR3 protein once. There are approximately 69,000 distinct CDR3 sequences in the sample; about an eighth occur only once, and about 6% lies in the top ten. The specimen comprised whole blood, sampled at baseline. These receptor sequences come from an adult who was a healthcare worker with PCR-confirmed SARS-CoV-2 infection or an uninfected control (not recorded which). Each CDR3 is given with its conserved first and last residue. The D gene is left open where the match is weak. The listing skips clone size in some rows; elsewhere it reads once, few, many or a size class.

CDR3nt: TGTGCCAGCACCTTACTCACAGGGGGCGAGATATACAATGAGCAGTTCTTC
CDR3aa: CASTLLTGGEIYNEQFF
j_gene: TRBJ2-1
abundance: few
v_gene: TRBV11-2
d_gene: TRBD1

CDR3nt: TGTGCCAGTAGTATCCGAAGAAGTTTGGAGAACAATGAGCAGTTCTTC
CDR3aa: CASSIRRSLENNEQFF
j_gene: TRBJ2-1
abundance: .
v_gene: TRBV19
d_gene: .

CDR3nt: TGTGCCAGCAGCGTAGACCCAGCGGTCTACAATGAGCAGTTCTTC
CDR3aa: CASSVDPAVYNEQFF
j_gene: TRBJ2-1
abundance: few
v_gene: TRBV9
d_gene: .

CDR3nt: TGTGCCAGCAGTGAAGAAGTGTGGGACAGGGGTTCAGATACGCAGTATTTT
CDR3aa: CASSEEVWDRGSDTQYF
j_gene: TRBJ2-3
abundance: many
v_gene: TRBV2
d_gene: TRBD1

CDR3nt: TGTGCCAGTAGGAGTAGCGGGAGTTTACACGAGCAGTACTTC
CDR3aa: CASRSSGSLHEQYF
j_gene: TRBJ2-7
abundance: .
v_gene: TRBV19
d_gene: TRBD2

CDR3nt: TGTGCCATCAGTGAATGGGACACTCGATCTACGCAGTATTTT
CDR3aa: CAISEWDTRSTQYF
j_gene: TRBJ2-3
abundance: many
v_gene: TRBV10-3
d_gene: .

CDR3nt: TGTGCCAGCAGCGTAGGACAGCCGCACACAGATACGCAGTATTTT
CDR3aa: CASSVGQPHTDTQYF
j_gene: TRBJ2-3
abundance: .
v_gene: TRBV9
d_gene: .

CDR3nt: TGTGCCAGCAGCCAAAGGATAGGGCAAAGGAGTGAGCAGTTCTTC
CDR3aa: CASSQRIGQRSEQFF
j_gene: TRBJ2-1
abundance: .
v_gene: TRBV21-1
d_gene: .

CDR3nt: TGCGCCAGCAGTGAGTCGGTGGGCAGAAACACTGAAGCTTTCTTT
CDR3aa: CASSESVGRNTEAFF
j_gene: TRBJ1-1
abundance: .
v_gene: TRBV10-1
d_gene: .

CDR3nt: TGTGCCAGCAGCTTTCCGGCCAGGGAAGATACGCAGTATTTT
CDR3aa: CASSFPAREDTQYF
j_gene: TRBJ2-3
abundance: few
v_gene: TRBV7-8
d_gene: .

CDR3nt: TGTGCCAGCATTTTTTCGGGGGTCTACGAGCAGTACTTC
CDR3aa: CASIFSGVYEQYF
j_gene: TRBJ2-7
abundance: .
v_gene: TRBV2
d_gene: .

CDR3nt: TGTGCCAGCAGCCCCGGGACAGACTACGAGCAGTACTTC
CDR3aa: CASSPGTDYEQYF
j_gene: TRBJ2-7
abundance: .
v_gene: TRBV7-9
d_gene: TRBD1

CDR3nt: TGCAGCTCCGAAGGGCTGCGGAACACTGAAGCTTTCTTT
CDR3aa: CSSEGLRNTEAFF
j_gene: TRBJ1-1
abundance: few
v_gene: TRBV29-1
d_gene: .

CDR3nt: TGTGCCAGCAGCCCATGGGACCGCTACGAGCAGTACTTC
CDR3aa: CASSPWDRYEQYF
j_gene: TRBJ2-7
abundance: few
v_gene: TRBV7-9
d_gene: .

CDR3nt: TGCAGTGCTCTCCTGACGGAGAATAACTATGGCTACACCTTC
CDR3aa: CSALLTENNYGYTF
j_gene: TRBJ1-2
abundance: .
v_gene: TRBV20-1
d_gene: .

CDR3nt: TGTGCCAGCAGCTTAGAAGGACTAGCGGAAATAAGCACAGATACGCAGTATTTT
CDR3aa: CASSLEGLAEISTDTQYF
j_gene: TRBJ2-3
abundance: many
v_gene: TRBV7-2
d_gene: TRBD2

CDR3nt: TGTGCCAGCAGCTTAGCGGCCGGACGCGGCTACACCTTC
CDR3aa: CASSLAAGRGYTF
j_gene: TRBJ1-2
abundance: .
v_gene: TRBV11-1
d_gene: .

CDR3nt: TGTGCCACCACCCCGCGGGGGGGAACGGGGACCGGGGAGCTGTTTTTT
CDR3aa: CATTPRGGTGTGELFF
j_gene: TRBJ2-2
abundance: .
v_gene: TRBV11-2
d_gene: TRBD2

CDR3nt: TGCGCCAGCAGCCAAGTTCTCCAAGAGACCCAGTACTTC
CDR3aa: CASSQVLQETQYF
j_gene: TRBJ2-5
abundance: .
v_gene: TRBV4-3
d_gene: .

CDR3nt: TGTGCCAGTAGTATAATCACGACGAATTCACCCCTCCACTTT
CDR3aa: CASSIITTNSPLHF
j_gene: TRBJ1-6
abundance: .
v_gene: TRBV19
d_gene: .

CDR3nt: TGTGCCAGCAGTTTATCCCGCACACTCCTCACAGATACGCAGTATTTT
CDR3aa: CASSLSRTLLTDTQYF
j_gene: TRBJ2-3
abundance: few
v_gene: TRBV12-3/TRBV12-4
d_gene: .

CDR3nt: TGTGCCAGCAGCTCCAGACTAGCGGGAGACAATGAGCAGTTCTTC
CDR3aa: CASSSRLAGDNEQFF
j_gene: TRBJ2-1
abundance: many
v_gene: TRBV11-2
d_gene: TRBD2

CDR3nt: TGTGCCAGCAGCTTAAACAGGGAGGTTAATGAGCAGTTCTTC
CDR3aa: CASSLNREVNEQFF
j_gene: TRBJ2-1
abundance: many
v_gene: TRBV7-3
d_gene: .

CDR3nt: TGTGCCAGCACCCCTAGGGACAGGGGATCGGGCACCTTC
CDR3aa: CASTPRDRGSGTF
j_gene: TRBJ1-2
abundance: few
v_gene: TRBV6-6
d_gene: TRBD1

CDR3nt: TGTGCCAGCAGTTTAATAGCGGGGGGGCTAAATGAGCAGTTCTTC
CDR3aa: CASSLIAGGLNEQFF
j_gene: TRBJ2-1
abundance: .
v_gene: TRBV12-3/TRBV12-4
d_gene: TRBD2

CDR3nt: TGCAGCGTGAGGACAGGGGATGGGCACAATGGCTACACCTTC
CDR3aa: CSVRTGDGHNGYTF
j_gene: TRBJ1-2
abundance: few
v_gene: TRBV29-1
d_gene: TRBD1

CDR3nt: TGTGCCATCAATACGGGGACAGGAAGCTCCTACGAGCAGTACTTC
CDR3aa: CAINTGTGSSYEQYF
j_gene: TRBJ2-7
abundance: many
v_gene: TRBV10-3
d_gene: TRBD1

CDR3nt: TGTGCCAGCAGCTTAGCGCCCCAACGACACCGGGATGGATATAAAAAAAACATTCAGTACTTC
CDR3aa: CASSLAPQRHRDGYKKNIQYF
j_gene: TRBJ2-4
abundance: many
v_gene: TRBV7-2
d_gene: .

CDR3nt: TGTGCCAGCAGCACCTCCGAGCCTCAATATTTT
CDR3aa: CASSTSEPQYF
j_gene: TRBJ1-3
abundance: .
v_gene: TRBV2
d_gene: .

CDR3nt: TGTGCCAGCAGCCAAGAAATCAACACTGAAGCTTTCTTT
CDR3aa: CASSQEINTEAFF
j_gene: TRBJ1-1
abundance: few
v_gene: TRBV14
d_gene: .

CDR3nt: TGTGCCAGCAGCTTACAAGCAACTAATGAAAAACTGTTTTTT
CDR3aa: CASSLQATNEKLFF
j_gene: TRBJ1-4
abundance: few
v_gene: TRBV11-1
d_gene: .

CDR3nt: TGTGCCAGCAGTTTTACTAGGGGCGACTATGGCTACACCTTC
CDR3aa: CASSFTRGDYGYTF
j_gene: TRBJ1-2
abundance: .
v_gene: TRBV7-9
d_gene: .

CDR3nt: TGTGCCAGTAGTATGTTGGCAGGGGGAATAACAGATACGCAGTATTTT
CDR3aa: CASSMLAGGITDTQYF
j_gene: TRBJ2-3
abundance: few
v_gene: TRBV19
d_gene: TRBD1

CDR3nt: TGCGCCAGCAGCTCCGGATCTGGGGCCAACGTCCTGACTTTC
CDR3aa: CASSSGSGANVLTF
j_gene: TRBJ2-6
abundance: .
v_gene: TRBV5-1
d_gene: .

CDR3nt: TGTGCCATCAGTACAGGGTACGAGCAGTACTTC
CDR3aa: CAISTGYEQYF
j_gene: TRBJ2-7
abundance: .
v_gene: TRBV10-3
d_gene: .

CDR3nt: TGCAGTGCTACGATGGGGGACACTATCAGTCAGCCCCAGCATTTT
CDR3aa: CSATMGDTISQPQHF
j_gene: TRBJ1-5
abundance: many
v_gene: TRBV20-1
d_gene: .

CDR3nt: TGTGCCAGCAGCCCGGACTACTTCACCGGGGAGCTGTTTTTT
CDR3aa: CASSPDYFTGELFF
j_gene: TRBJ2-2
abundance: .
v_gene: TRBV5-5
d_gene: .

CDR3nt: TGCAGCACACGTAGCACAGATACGCAGTATTTT
CDR3aa: CSTRSTDTQYF
j_gene: TRBJ2-3
abundance: .
v_gene: TRBV29-1
d_gene: .

CDR3nt: TGTGCCAGTGGGGGGGACTCCTCATCTAACTATGGCTACACCTTC
CDR3aa: CASGGDSSSNYGYTF
j_gene: TRBJ1-2
abundance: many
v_gene: TRBV7-9
d_gene: .

CDR3nt: TGTGCCAGCAGGCCACTAGCGGGAGAGGTTGGCACAGATACGCAGTATTTT
CDR3aa: CASRPLAGEVGTDTQYF
j_gene: TRBJ2-3
abundance: .
v_gene: TRBV6-2/TRBV6-3
d_gene: TRBD2

CDR3nt: TGTGCCAGCAGTTATGGCGGGAGTTTCCATAATGAGCAGTTCTTC
CDR3aa: CASSYGGSFHNEQFF
j_gene: TRBJ2-1
abundance: .
v_gene: TRBV6-5
d_gene: TRBD2

CDR3nt: TGTGCCAGCAGCTTAGCGGCTCGAGAAGCTTTCTTT
CDR3aa: CASSLAAREAFF
j_gene: TRBJ1-1
abundance: many
v_gene: TRBV7-9
d_gene: .

CDR3nt: TGCGCCAGCAGCCCTGGGCCGGGGTACTCAGATACGCAGTATTTT
CDR3aa: CASSPGPGYSDTQYF
j_gene: TRBJ2-3
abundance: many
v_gene: TRBV4-3
d_gene: .

CDR3nt: TGTGCCAGCAGCCTATCCGACAGTGGCGAGCAGTACTTC
CDR3aa: CASSLSDSGEQYF
j_gene: TRBJ2-7
abundance: few
v_gene: TRBV7-9
d_gene: .

CDR3nt: TGTGCCAGCAGTAACCCCGGGACAGGGGTGAGCAATCAGCCCCAGCATTTT
CDR3aa: CASSNPGTGVSNQPQHF
j_gene: TRBJ1-5
abundance: .
v_gene: TRBV6-2/TRBV6-3
d_gene: TRBD1

CDR3nt: TGTGCCAGCAGCGATTCCCTTGGACGCTTACAAGAGACCCAGTACTTC
CDR3aa: CASSDSLGRLQETQYF
j_gene: TRBJ2-5
abundance: many
v_gene: TRBV6-1
d_gene: .

CDR3nt: TGTGCCAGCAGCTTGGAATGGCACCCCTACAATGAGCAGTTCTTC
CDR3aa: CASSLEWHPYNEQFF
j_gene: TRBJ2-1
abundance: many
v_gene: TRBV5-4
d_gene: .

CDR3nt: TGTGCCAGCAGTTTAAGCAGGGGGAACGAGCAGTACTTC
CDR3aa: CASSLSRGNEQYF
j_gene: TRBJ2-7
abundance: .
v_gene: TRBV12-3/TRBV12-4
d_gene: TRBD1

CDR3nt: TGCAGCGTTTTAGTAATTGCTAGCACAGATACGCAGTATTTT
CDR3aa: CSVLVIASTDTQYF
j_gene: TRBJ2-3
abundance: .
v_gene: TRBV29-1
d_gene: .

CDR3nt: TGTGCCAGCAGCCCCGGGACTAGCGGGGGGGTGTACAATGAGCAGTTCTTC
CDR3aa: CASSPGTSGGVYNEQFF
j_gene: TRBJ2-1
abundance: .
v_gene: TRBV11-2
d_gene: TRBD2

CDR3nt: TGTGCCAGCAGTTCCCTTAGCGGGAGCTCCTACGAGCAGTACTTC
CDR3aa: CASSSLSGSSYEQYF
j_gene: TRBJ2-7
abundance: .
v_gene: TRBV6-2/TRBV6-3
d_gene: TRBD2

CDR3nt: TGTGCCAGCAGTCCGTCGGTTGGGGGCAATGAGCAGTTCTTC
CDR3aa: CASSPSVGGNEQFF
j_gene: TRBJ2-1
abundance: many
v_gene: TRBV12-3/TRBV12-4
d_gene: .

CDR3nt: TGTGCCAGCAGCCCCTCCAGGGCCGCCTACGAGCAGTACTTC
CDR3aa: CASSPSRAAYEQYF
j_gene: TRBJ2-7
abundance: few
v_gene: TRBV5-8
d_gene: .

CDR3nt: TGCAGCGTTGATTACGGGGGTCGTGGCACAGATACGCAGTATTTT
CDR3aa: CSVDYGGRGTDTQYF
j_gene: TRBJ2-3
abundance: .
v_gene: TRBV29-1
d_gene: .